This T cell receptor (beta chain) came from a study of control samples from healthy donors and cancer patients. The assay was immunoSEQ multiplex PCR, and TCRdb's table has in-frame clones only and misses some. The sample lists over 100,000 clones, about nine tenths occurring once. The CDR3 is 16 residues long. Germline values: CDR1 SGHRS, CDR2 YFSETQ. Trimming removed 4 bases from V and 8 bases from J; junction bases left unmatched: 13. Sequencing input: blood. The chain combines TRBV5-1 with TRBJ2-1, with TRBD1 matching over 9 bases. The sequence derives from a human donor in good health. The donor label of this sample is uncertain. CDR3 loop: CASSVQPGQGTDEQFF. The CDR3 bases are TGCGCCAGCAGCGTACAGCCGGGACAGGGTACCGATGAGCAGTTCTTC.